The 21 T cell receptor beta chains below were found in one sample sequenced in a study of somatic mutations in cytotoxic T cells in rheumatoid arthritis. Using immunoSEQ multiplex PCR, the repertoire was profiled, and TCRdb retains in-frame clones only, with some absent. Of approximately 3,000 clones listed, 90% to 95% are singletons. The source material was CD8+ T cells sorted from blood. The receptors were gathered from a woman under 30 with rheumatoid arthritis.

The rearrangement joins TRBV6-5 to TRBJ1-1; weak D call: TRBD1 (6 bases). Per the germline V gene, CDR1 is MNHEY and CDR2 is SVGAGI. This CDR3 is 15 amino acids long. V gave up 7 bases and J gave up 3 bases, with 18 bases separating them. The CDR3 nucleotides read TGTGCCAGCATTCTCGGGGGGGGGCTCGACACTGAAGCTTTCTTT. Translation: CASILGGGLDTEAFF.

The rearrangement joins TRBV28 to TRBJ1-6; the match to TRBD1 covers 7 bases. The CDR3 is 16 residues long. Germline-derived CDR1 and CDR2 are MDHEN and SYDVKM. The V and J ends lost 5 bases and 3 bases, in that order; junction bases with no gene match: 7. The CDR3 sequence is CASSPQRTGYNSPLHF. The CDR3 DNA sequence: TGTGCCAGCAGTCCACAACGGACAGGCTATAATTCACCCCTCCACTTT.

This CDR3 reads CAWSLQGYEQYF. The CDR3 nucleotides are TGTGCCTGGAGTCTACAGGGGTACGAGCAGTACTTC. The chain employs TRBV30 and TRBJ2-7; 7 nucleotides agree with TRBD1. From germline, CDR1 is GTSNPN and CDR2 SVGIG (reference sequence). V was pared by 2 bases and J by 4 bases, with 2 bases of the junction left unmatched. The CDR3 loop spans 12 amino acids.

The CDR3 nucleotides are TGTGCCAGCAGTTTAAGGTTCTTCGGGACAGGGGGGACTGAAGCTTTCTTT. Its translation is CASSLRFFGTGGTEAFF. The chain is built from TRBV27 and TRBJ1-1; 11 nucleotides align to TRBD1. The length of the CDR3 is 17 residues. The ends lost 2 bases at V and 5 bases at J; junction bases unmatched: 10. Looked up from germline, CDR1 is MNHEY and CDR2 is SMNVEV (reference sequence).

V is TRBV2 and J is TRBJ1-4, with 8 bases aligning to TRBD1. V lost 7 bases, J lost 8 bases, and 12 bases stayed unmatched. The CDR3 has 15 residues. Germline V gene data show CDR1 as SNHLY and CDR2 as FYNNEI. The CDR3 DNA reads TGTGCCAGCATGGGGTTCGGGACAGGAGGGGAAAAACTGTTTTTT. It is translated as CASMGFGTGGEKLFF. The complete variable domain, with remaining parts taken from reference TRBV2 and TRBJ1-4, reads EPEVTQTPSHQVTQMGQEVILRCVPISNHLYFYWYRQILGQKVEFLVSFYNNEISEKSEIFDDQFSVERPDGSNFTLKIRSTKLEDSAMYFCASMGFGTGGEKLFFGSGTQLSVL.

The gene calls are TRBV18 and TRBJ2-7, with TRBD2 matching over 7 bases. The CDR3 runs to 13 residues. The ends lost 0 bases at V and 6 bases at J; junction bases unmatched: 2. Germline-derived CDR1 and CDR2 are KGHSH and LQKENI. The DNA of the CDR3 is TGTGCCAGCTCACCACCTGGGGGGGGCGAGCAGTACTTC. Translated: CASSPPGGGEQYF.

V gene TRBV28 combines with J gene TRBJ1-5; possible D gene TRBD1, 5 bases. The germline V gene has CDR1 MDHEN and CDR2 SYDVKM. The CDR3 extends over 16 amino acids. The ends were cut back, 3 bases at V and 1 base at J, with 13 bases in the middle. The CDR3, as DNA: TGTGCCAGCAGTTTTCAGGGTCCGGTCAGCAATCAGCCCCAGCATTTT. It translates to CASSFQGPVSNQPQHF.

The genes are TRBV6-6 and TRBJ2-7; 7 bases line up with TRBD2. The CDR3 spans 13 residues. The germline gives CDR1 MNHNY, CDR2 SVGAGI (reference sequence). V lost 6 bases and J lost 2; bases outside the gene matches: 4. CDR3 sequence reads: CASRRGLTYEQYF. CDR3 DNA sequence: TGTGCCAGCAGAAGGGGACTAACCTACGAGCAGTACTTC.

V gene TRBV5-1 combines with J gene TRBJ2-6; a weak D match, TRBD1 (6 bases). V lost 4 bases to trimming and J lost 1 base, with 6 bases between them. Germline V gene lookup returns CDR1 SGHRS and CDR2 YFSETQ. The CDR3 spans 14 residues. The CDR3 protein is CASSQGSGANVLTF. In DNA, the CDR3 is TGCGCCAGCAGCCAGGGGTCTGGGGCCAACGTCCTGACTTTC.

The CDR3 reads CASSPSGGIYEQYF. CDR3 nucleotides: TGTGCCAGCAGCCCAAGCGGGGGGATTTACGAGCAGTACTTC. V is TRBV7-2 and J is TRBJ2-7, with TRBD2 identical over 9 bases. J gave up 4 bases and V 5 bases, and 6 bases lay outside the gene matches. This CDR3 is 14 amino acids long. Germline CDR1 and CDR2: SGHTA and FQGNSA.

This clone was observed a single time. The rearrangement uses TRBV27 and TRBJ2-1; the D gene is possibly TRBD2 (5 bases). CDR3 length: 12 amino acids. Germline V lookup: CDR1 MNHEY, CDR2 SMNVEV (reference sequence). The V and J ends lost 3 bases and 12 bases respectively, with 12 bases between them. The CDR3 DNA follows: TGTGCCAGCAGTTTCGTTGGCGCGGGGCAGTTCTTC. Translation gives CASSFVGAGQFF.

A few counts support this clone. The CDR3 DNA reads as TGTGCCAGCAGCACTTACGAGCAGTACTTC. This codes for CASSTYEQYF. V is TRBV2 and J is TRBJ2-7; no firm D call. The V end was cut by 6 bases, the J end by 4 bases, with 4 bases between. This CDR3 is built from 10 residues. The germline CDR1 and CDR2 sequences are SNHLY and FYNNEI.

This sequence joins TRBV5-1 and TRBJ2-7, with 7 bases aligning to TRBD1. After removal of 4 bases from V and 3 bases from J, the junction contained 10 bases not matched to a gene. Germline values: CDR1 SGHRS, CDR2 YFSETQ. There are 15 residues in the CDR3. The CDR3 region has the DNA TGCGCCAGCAGCCTTCCGAGACAGGGAAACTACGAGCAGTACTTC. Its translation is CASSLPRQGNYEQYF.

CDR3 sequence (DNA): TGTGCCAGCAGCTCCCTAGCGGGAGGTTTCGGTGAGCAGTTCTTC. Amino acid sequence: CASSSLAGGFGEQFF. The rearrangement joins TRBV7-9 to TRBJ2-1, with 11 bases lining up with TRBD2. In germline, CDR1 is SEHNR, CDR2 FQNEAQ (reference sequence). V lost 4 bases and J lost 9; bases outside the gene matches: 8. The CDR3 sequence is 15 residues long. The entire variable domain, with the rest obtained from reference TRBV7-9 and TRBJ2-1, is as follows: DTGVSQNPRHKITKRGQNVTFRCDPISEHNRLYWYRQTLGQGPEFLTYFQNEAQLEKSRLLSDRFSAERPKGSFSTLEIQRTEQGDSAMYLCASSSLAGGFGEQFFGPGTRLTVL.

The chain joins TRBV11-2 to TRBJ1-4, with D possibly being TRBD1 (5 bases). V lost 5 bases to trimming and J lost 4 bases, with 14 bases between them. CDR1 and CDR2 from the germline V gene are SGHAT and FQNNGV. The CDR3 length is 15 residues. Here the CDR3 DNA reads TGTGCCAGCAGCCCCGGGGGTCCTATTAATGAAAAACTGTTTTTT. This gives the protein CASSPGGPINEKLFF. The full variable domain, in which reference TRBV11-2 and TRBJ1-4 provide the parts outside the CDR3, is EAGVAQSPRYKIIEKRQSVAFWCNPISGHATLYWYQQILGQGPKLLIQFQNNGVVDDSQLPKDRFSAERLKGVDSTLKIQPAKLEDSAVYLCASSPGGPINEKLFFGSGTQLSVL.

The chain links TRBV14 to TRBJ1-2; D is perhaps TRBD1 (5 bases). Trimming stripped 4 bases from V and 0 bases from J, with 6 bases between. Germline V gives CDR1 SGHDN, CDR2 FVKESK. This CDR3 is built from 13 residues. CDR3 DNA: TGTGCCAGCAGCCCGACAGCTAACTATGGCTACACCTTC. As protein: CASSPTANYGYTF.

This chain uses TRBV27 with TRBJ1-6; D is unclear. The V end lost 3 bases, the J end lost 7 bases, and 10 bases lay between the germline ends. The CDR3 runs to 14 residues. In germline, CDR1 is MNHEY, CDR2 SMNVEV (reference sequence). The CDR3 spells CASSFGVWNSPLHF. In DNA, the CDR3 is TGTGCCAGCAGTTTCGGGGTTTGGAATTCACCCCTCCACTTT.

The gene calls are TRBV13 and TRBJ2-7; D is possibly TRBD2 (5 bases). The CDR3 runs 14 residues. V dropped 5 bases and J dropped 0 bases, with 11 bases sitting between them. Germline V gene lookup returns CDR1 PRHDT and CDR2 FYEKMQ (reference sequence). CDR3 protein: CASSGGTFSYEQYF. CDR3 DNA sequence: TGTGCCAGCAGCGGAGGAACATTCTCCTACGAGCAGTACTTC.

This chain uses TRBV4-3 with TRBJ2-1; 10 positions agree with TRBD1. After removal of 1 base from V and 3 bases from J, the junction contained 0 bases not matched to a gene. From germline, CDR1 is LGHNA and CDR2 YSLEER. CDR3 length: 15 amino acids. CDR3 in DNA: TGCGCCAGCAGCCAAGGGACAGGGGGCTACAATGAGCAGTTCTTC. It encodes CASSQGTGGYNEQFF.

The CDR3 bases are TGCAGCGTCGAGGGTCCCAGGGGGCCCCCAGATACGCAGTATTTT. This gives the protein CSVEGPRGPPDTQYF. J is TRBJ2-3 and V is TRBV29-1; 8 bases match TRBD1. The germline V gene encodes CDR1 SQVTM and CDR2 ANQGSEA. The CDR3 is made up of 15 amino acids. V dropped 6 bases and J dropped 4; count of bases not matched to a gene: 12.

Only a few counts were recorded for this clone. The V gene is TRBV2, the J gene TRBJ2-3, with TRBD1 matching over 10 bases. Per the germline V gene, CDR1 is SNHLY and CDR2 is FYNNEI. The CDR3 is 15 amino acids. With V trimmed by 4 bases and J by 6 bases, 7 bases remained unmatched. The CDR3 spells CASSVFDRGPDTQYF. The CDR3 bases are TGTGCCAGCAGTGTCTTCGACAGGGGGCCTGATACGCAGTATTTT.